This T cell receptor (beta chain) was found in a study of blood T cell repertoires in COVID-19. Study at large: PBMCs, B-cell-depleted T cells, or T cells provided the cDNA or gDNA that made up the material.

The CDR3 totals 16 residues. CDR1 is SGHTA and CDR2 is FQGNSA in the germline V gene. The germline V and J ends were trimmed by 1 base and 4 bases, with 11 bases remaining between them. Produced via immunoSEQ multiplex PCR; TCRdb's table is partial and in-frame only. The data hold 150,000 or so clones, with about four fifths observed a single time. The sample was peripheral blood. The TCR comes from a man aged 40-49 years who had recovered from COVID-19. This chain links TRBV7-2 with TRBJ1-6; no definite D call. The CDR3 here is CASSLVAQEYNSPLHF. The CDR3 DNA reads TGTGCCAGCAGCTTAGTAGCGCAGGAGTATAATTCACCCCTCCACTTT.